These 18 T cell receptor beta chains originate from one sample sequenced in a study of blood T cell repertoires in COVID-19. Assay: immunoSEQ multiplex PCR; the TCRdb copy retains only in-frame clones and omits some. The table has over 350,000 clones, more than 80% seen once; the top ten hold 1.4%. Sequencing used peripheral blood. The receptors were gathered from a woman in her thirties with active or convalescent COVID-19.

The chain is built from TRBV5-1 and TRBJ1-2; D remains ambiguous. CDR3 length: 13 amino acids. The ends were cut back, 1 base at V and 5 bases at J, with 9 bases in the middle. Germline CDR1 SGHRS, CDR2 YFSETQ. The CDR3 coding sequence is TGCGCCAGCAGCTTGTCCCAGTTATATGGCTACACCTTC. This translates into CASSLSQLYGYTF.

A few counts support this clone. This chain joins TRBV6-6 and TRBJ1-2; 7 bases map to TRBD1. Germline CDR1 and CDR2: MNHNY and SVGAGI (reference sequence). The length of the CDR3 is 14 residues. V was pared by 7 bases and J by 3 bases, with 8 bases of the junction left unmatched. As DNA, the CDR3 is TGTGCCAGCACCACTGAAGGGACAGACTATGGCTACACCTTC. This encodes CASTTEGTDYGYTF.

J is TRBJ2-3 and V is TRBV5-1, with 9 bases identical to TRBD2. Trimming cost V 0 bases and J 3 bases; bases outside gene matches: 5. This CDR3 contains 16 residues. Looked up from germline, CDR1 is SGHRS and CDR2 is YFSETQ. The CDR3 reads CASSLGASGVTDTQYF. DNA of the CDR3: TGCGCCAGCAGCTTGGGGGCTAGCGGGGTGACAGATACGCAGTATTTT.

The chain couples TRBV27 to TRBJ2-7; a possible D gene is TRBD2 (5 bases). Germline CDR1 and CDR2: MNHEY and SMNVEV (reference sequence). CDR3 length equals 12 residues. V shed 3 bases and J shed 3 bases, with 6 bases lying between them. This CDR3 reads CASSFRGYEQYF. DNA for the CDR3: TGTGCCAGCAGTTTCCGGGGCTACGAGCAGTACTTC.

The CDR3 reads CSASSGGDEKLFF. The CDR3 DNA reads TGCAGTGCTAGTTCGGGGGGCGATGAAAAACTGTTTTTT. The chain carries TRBV20-1 and TRBJ1-4; TRBD1 is a possible D gene (6 bases). Germline V gene sequence: CDR1 DFQATT, CDR2 SNEGSKA (reference sequence). V was trimmed by 3 bases and J by 6 bases, leaving 11 bases between them. The CDR3 consists of 13 residues.

This clone was observed a handful of times. The V gene is TRBV6-2 or TRBV6-3, the J gene TRBJ2-3; D is possibly TRBD1 (5 bases). This CDR3 region has 14 residues. Germline CDR1 reads MNHEY; CDR2 reads SVGEGT. Trimming removed 2 bases at V and 4 bases at J, with 10 bases between. The CDR3 spells CASSYQGPADTQYF. The CDR3 nucleotides are TGTGCCAGCAGTTACCAGGGTCCCGCAGATACGCAGTATTTT.

In DNA form, the CDR3 reads TGTGCCAGCAGCCCGTCGGGGGGTCCCTACAATGAGCAGTTCTTC. It codes for CASSPSGGPYNEQFF. The V and J genes are TRBV3-1 (or the pseudogene TRBV3-2) and TRBJ2-1; 7 bases line up with TRBD2. CDR1 is LGHDT and CDR2 is YNNKEL in the germline V gene (reference sequence). The CDR3 length is 15 residues. The ends lost 4 bases at V and 2 bases at J; junction bases unmatched: 5.

This chain uses TRBV12-3 or TRBV12-4 with TRBJ2-2; D gene uncertain. V was trimmed by 7 bases and J by 5 bases, leaving 8 bases between them. The CDR3 is 12 residues long. The CDR3 loop reads CASKLGTGELFF. The CDR3 DNA reads as TGTGCCAGCAAACTCGGTACCGGGGAGCTGTTTTTT.

The chain has TRBV4-1 and TRBJ2-7; D ambiguous. Germline CDR1 MGHRA, CDR2 YSYEKL. V was cut by 0 bases and J by 6 bases, with 15 bases left in between. The CDR3 contains 15 residues. The CDR3 DNA reads TGCGCCAGCAGCCAAGATCTTTTAGCTCCGGCCGAGCAGTACTTC. Protein sequence: CASSQDLLAPAEQYF.

This clone was picked up a small number of times. This chain uses TRBV19 with TRBJ2-7; TRBD1 might be the D (5 bases). V lost 3 bases, J lost 7 bases, and 13 bases lay in between. The CDR3 totals 13 residues. The germline V gene encodes CDR1 LNHDA and CDR2 SQIVND (reference sequence). CDR3 bases: TGTGCCAGTAGTATTAGGGGTATAGGGGAGCAGTACTTC. Its protein is CASSIRGIGEQYF.

This clone was detected only once. The V and J genes are TRBV29-1 and TRBJ1-1; D not resolved. The CDR3 loop spans 10 amino acids. Trimming stripped 4 bases from V and 11 bases from J, with 11 bases between. Germline lookup yields CDR1 SQVTM and CDR2 ANQGSEA. The chain's CDR3 is CSVGAVEAFF. For the CDR3, the DNA is TGCAGCGTTGGAGCAGTGGAGGCTTTCTTT.

The chain carries TRBV12-3 or TRBV12-4 and TRBJ1-2; D gene unclear. V was shortened by 3 bases and J by 5 bases, with 10 bases between the two germline ends. The CDR3 covers 13 residues. The CDR3 reads CASSFREGYGYTF. CDR3 coding DNA: TGTGCCAGCAGTTTTCGGGAAGGGTATGGCTACACCTTC.

Ten or more counts support this clone. The chain uses TRBV11-2 and TRBJ2-7; 7 bases map to TRBD1. The J segment lost 6 bases and the V segment lost 4 bases, leaving 12 bases of the junction unmatched. Germline-derived CDR1 and CDR2 are SGHAT and FQNNGV. The CDR3 runs to 15 residues. The CDR3 reads CASSSVETGTIEQYF. The CDR3 coding sequence is TGTGCCAGCAGCTCGGTTGAGACAGGGACGATCGAGCAGTACTTC.

As to this clone: This specimen includes other DNA sequences encoding the same CDR3. The chain uses TRBV12-3 or TRBV12-4 and TRBJ1-1, with a tentative D call TRBD1 (5 bases). V was clipped by 5 bases and J by 5 bases, with 12 bases between them. This CDR3 is 13 amino acids long. The CDR3 coding sequence is TGTGCCAGCAGTCTGGTGGGGGGTACTGAAGCTTTCTTT. It encodes CASSLVGGTEAFF.

The chain couples TRBV19 to TRBJ2-1; D may be TRBD2 (5 bases). Germline CDR1 reads LNHDA; CDR2 reads SQIVND (reference sequence). The CDR3 spans 14 residues. The V end was cut by 6 bases, the J end by 3 bases, with 12 bases between. CDR3 in amino acids: CASSPDSYYNEQFF. In nucleotides, the CDR3 is TGTGCCAGTAGCCCGGACTCATACTACAATGAGCAGTTCTTC.

This chain joins TRBV7-9 and TRBJ2-1, with 8 nucleotides matching TRBD1. The CDR3 loop spans 16 amino acids. The germline CDR1 and CDR2 sequences are SEHNR and FQNEAQ (reference sequence). V was pared by 4 bases and J by 4 bases, with 9 bases of the junction left unmatched. The CDR3, as DNA: TGTGCCAGCAGCTCCAGGGGGCCTAGCGCGTACAATGAGCAGTTCTTC. Encoded protein: CASSSRGPSAYNEQFF.

This chain links TRBV4-1 with TRBJ2-3; the match to TRBD2 covers 10 bases. The CDR3 has 15 residues. The V gene end was trimmed by 4 bases and the J gene end by 1 base; junction bases not matched to a gene: 2. Germline lookup yields CDR1 MGHRA and CDR2 YSYEKL. The CDR3 bases are TGCGCCAGCAGCCTTCTAGCGGGGGGCACAGATACGCAGTATTTT. It codes for CASSLLAGGTDTQYF.

The CDR3, as DNA: TGTGCCAGCAGTTTATCGATGGGACAGGGGGCCCGGGGGGAGACCCAGTACTTC. It specifies CASSLSMGQGARGETQYF. The V gene is TRBV27, the J gene TRBJ2-5; 12 nucleotides align to TRBD1. CDR3 length: 18 residues. The junction had 10 bases not matched to a gene; V was cut back by 0 bases and J by 5 bases. Per the germline V gene, CDR1 is MNHEY and CDR2 is SMNVEV (reference sequence).